One T cell receptor (beta chain) is described in this entry. The sample belongs to a study of blood T cell repertoires in COVID-19. Original processing methods: Amplification of reference gene primers was used by the study to estimate nucleated cell counts. Assay: immunoSEQ multiplex PCR; the TCRdb copy retains only in-frame clones and omits some. V, J and clone size are taken as reported in that table, and D and trimming were inferred from the DNA itself. Of around 99,000 clones in the sample, 84% were seen once. The source material was peripheral blood. This receptor was obtained from a woman older than 75 with active or convalescent COVID-19.

The CDR3 spells CATSRETHGDTQYF. As DNA, the CDR3 is TGTGCCACCAGCAGGGAGACTCATGGAGATACGCAGTATTTT. This chain links TRBV15 with TRBJ2-3; D gene ambiguous. CDR3 length: 14 amino acids. V lost 3 bases to trimming and J lost 5 bases, with 12 bases between them. The germline V gene encodes CDR1 LNHNV and CDR2 YYDKDF (reference sequence).